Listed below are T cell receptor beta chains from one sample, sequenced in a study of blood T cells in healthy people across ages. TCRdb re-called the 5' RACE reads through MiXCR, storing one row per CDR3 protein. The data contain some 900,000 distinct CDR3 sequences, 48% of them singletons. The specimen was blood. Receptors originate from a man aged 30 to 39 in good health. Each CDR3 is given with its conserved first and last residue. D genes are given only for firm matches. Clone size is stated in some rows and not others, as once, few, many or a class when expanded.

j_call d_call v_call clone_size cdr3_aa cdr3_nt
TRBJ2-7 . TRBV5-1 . CASSLEGISYEQYF TGCGCCAGCAGCTTGGAAGGAATCAGCTACGAGCAGTACTTC
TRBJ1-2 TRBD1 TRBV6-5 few CASIPTGGEQNYGYTF TGTGCCAGCATCCCGACAGGGGGTGAACAGAACTATGGCTACACCTTC
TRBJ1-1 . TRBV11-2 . CASSRERGNTEAFF TGTGCCAGCAGCCGTGAGCGGGGGAACACTGAAGCTTTCTTT
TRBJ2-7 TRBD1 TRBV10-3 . CAISESQQGASSYEQYF TGTGCCATCAGTGAGTCTCAACAGGGGGCCTCCTCCTACGAGCAGTACTTC
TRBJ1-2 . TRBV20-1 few CSARPTGTGIYGYTF TGCAGTGCTAGACCTACCGGGACGGGGATCTATGGCTACACCTTC
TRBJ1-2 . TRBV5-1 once CASSLWQSGGYTF TGCGCCAGCAGCTTGTGGCAGTCTGGAGGCTACACCTTC
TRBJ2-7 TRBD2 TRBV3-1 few CASSRSRESEQYF TGTGCCAGCAGCCGATCGCGGGAGAGCGAGCAGTACTTC
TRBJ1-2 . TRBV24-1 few CATSDPAMGGYTF TGTGCCACCAGTGACCCCGCGATGGGAGGATACACCTTC
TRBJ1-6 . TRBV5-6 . CASSFSAGVNSPLHF TGTGCCAGCAGCTTCTCGGCAGGTGTAAATTCACCCCTCCACTTT
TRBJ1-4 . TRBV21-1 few CASRGGAPNEKLFF TGTGCCAGTCGAGGGGGGGCCCCTAATGAAAAACTGTTTTTT
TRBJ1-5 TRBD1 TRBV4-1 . CASSRLDRGSNQPQHF TGCGCCAGCAGCCGACTCGACAGGGGTAGCAATCAGCCCCAGCATTTT
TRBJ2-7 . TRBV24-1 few CATSSGGEQYF TGTGCCACCAGTTCTGGGGGCGAGCAGTACTTC
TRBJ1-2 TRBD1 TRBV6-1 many CASSTLAGTGNGYTF TGTGCCAGCAGTACACTCGCCGGGACAGGGAATGGCTACACCTTC
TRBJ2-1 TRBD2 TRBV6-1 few CASKGSGEKTTYNEQFF TGTGCCAGCAAGGGTAGCGGGGAGAAAACTACGTACAATGAGCAGTTCTTC
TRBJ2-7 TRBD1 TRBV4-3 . CASSQVVGQGISYEQYF TGCGCCAGCAGCCAAGTTGTCGGACAGGGTATCTCCTACGAGCAGTACTTC
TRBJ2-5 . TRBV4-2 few CASSQVVPRRSTEETQYF TGTGCCAGCAGCCAAGTCGTACCGCGGAGGAGTACTGAAGAGACCCAGTACTTC
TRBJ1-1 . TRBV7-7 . CASSQDRGAVAFF TGTGCTAGCAGTCAGGACAGAGGCGCAGTAGCTTTCTTT
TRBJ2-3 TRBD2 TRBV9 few CASSVDLRGGLEDTQYF TGTGCCAGCAGCGTAGATCTGCGGGGGGGCCTGGAGGATACGCAGTATTTT
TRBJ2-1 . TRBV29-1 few CSVDSRVGDNEQFF TGCAGCGTTGATTCCAGGGTAGGGGACAATGAGCAGTTCTTC
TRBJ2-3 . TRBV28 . CASSSGTASGTQYF TGTGCCAGCAGTTCCGGGACGGCCTCCGGTACGCAGTATTTT
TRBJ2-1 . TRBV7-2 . CASSLVGLGQSSYNEQFF TGTGCCAGCAGCTTAGTTGGCCTTGGCCAGAGCTCCTACAATGAGCAGTTCTTC
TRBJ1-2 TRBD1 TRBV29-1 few CSVWAGGNYGYTF TGCAGCGTTTGGGCAGGGGGCAACTATGGCTACACCTTC
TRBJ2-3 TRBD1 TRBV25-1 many CASSSRTGVADTQYF TGTGCCAGCAGTTCTCGGACAGGGGTGGCAGATACGCAGTATTTT
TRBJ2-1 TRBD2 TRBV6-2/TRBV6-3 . CASSYSFRGGGAEEQFF TGTGCCAGCAGTTACTCCTTCCGCGGCGGGGGGGCAGAAGAGCAGTTCTTC
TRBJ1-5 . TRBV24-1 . CATSEPLVNQPQHF TGTGCCACCAGTGAACCGTTGGTAAATCAGCCCCAGCATTTT
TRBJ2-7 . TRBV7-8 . CASSLALGVVSYEQYF TGTGCCAGCAGCTTAGCTCTTGGTGTAGTCTCCTACGAGCAGTACTTC
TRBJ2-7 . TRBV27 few CASSVWVRGYEQYF TGTGCCAGCAGTGTATGGGTAAGGGGCTACGAGCAGTACTTC
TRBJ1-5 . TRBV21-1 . CASSKARFRQEGCNQPQHF TGTGCCAGCAGCAAAGCGCGCTTTCGGCAAGAAGGTTGCAATCAGCCCCAGCATTTT
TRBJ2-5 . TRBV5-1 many CASSLGGPHQETQYF TGCGCCAGCAGCTTGGGTGGGCCGCACCAAGAGACCCAGTACTTC
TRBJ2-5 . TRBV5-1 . CASSLYTEETQYF TGCGCCAGCAGCTTGTACACAGAAGAGACCCAGTACTTC
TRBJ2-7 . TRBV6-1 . CASSVEGGEQYF TGTGCCAGCAGTGTAGAAGGGGGCGAGCAGTACTTC
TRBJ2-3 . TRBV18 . CASSPMAVDTDTQYF TGTGCCAGCTCACCAATGGCAGTCGATACAGATACGCAGTATTTT
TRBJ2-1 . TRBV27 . CASSFLSQETQFF TGTGCCAGCAGTTTTTTGTCCCAAGAGACCCAGTTCTTC
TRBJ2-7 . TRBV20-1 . CSARTHRDIDLEQYF TGCAGTGCTCGCACCCACCGGGACATTGATCTCGAGCAGTACTTC
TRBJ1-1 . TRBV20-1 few CSAPLTGYTEAFF TGCAGTGCTCCGCTCACGGGGTACACTGAAGCTTTCTTT
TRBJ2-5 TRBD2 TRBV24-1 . CATSDSASGVQETQYF TGTGCCACCAGTGATTCGGCTAGCGGGGTTCAAGAGACCCAGTACTTC
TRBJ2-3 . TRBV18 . CASSPERRTTDTQYF TGTGCCAGCTCACCTGAACGGAGGACCACAGATACGCAGTATTTT
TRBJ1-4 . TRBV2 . CASSEETIGEKLFF TGTGCCAGCAGTGAGGAGACAATCGGAGAAAAACTGTTTTTT
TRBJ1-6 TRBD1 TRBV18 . CASSTGGTGGNNSPLHF TGTGCCAGCTCGACCGGGGGGACAGGGGGAAATAATTCACCCCTCCACTTT
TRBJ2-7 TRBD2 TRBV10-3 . CAISEPELAGGLNEQYF TGTGCCATCAGTGAGCCGGAACTAGCGGGAGGGCTCAACGAGCAGTACTTC
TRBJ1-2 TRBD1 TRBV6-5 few CASSDPGQGEGGYTF TGTGCCAGCAGTGACCCGGGACAGGGGGAAGGAGGCTACACCTTC
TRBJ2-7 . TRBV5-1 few CASHTGTRGFGEQYF TGCGCCTCACATACCGGGACCCGGGGATTTGGCGAGCAGTACTTC
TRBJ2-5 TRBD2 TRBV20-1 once CSASRGTSAKETQYF TGCAGTGCTTCCCGAGGGACTAGCGCCAAAGAGACCCAGTACTTC
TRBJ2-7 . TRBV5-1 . CASSLLPGADSYEQYF TGCGCCAGCAGCTTATTGCCCGGTGCGGACTCCTACGAGCAGTACTTC
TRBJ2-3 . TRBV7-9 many CASSFKERGTTGDTQYF TGTGCCAGCAGCTTCAAGGAAAGGGGGACCACGGGAGATACGCAGTATTTT
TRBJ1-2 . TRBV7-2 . CASSGGEGGFGYTF TGTGCCAGCAGCGGTGGAGAGGGAGGGTTCGGCTACACCTTC
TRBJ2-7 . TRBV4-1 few CASSHATENYEQYF TGCGCCAGCAGCCATGCGACAGAAAACTACGAGCAGTACTTC
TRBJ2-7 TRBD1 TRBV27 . CASSFTGGDSYEQYF TGTGCCAGCAGTTTTACAGGGGGCGATTCCTACGAGCAGTACTTC
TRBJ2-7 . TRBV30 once CAWSPVRGGPYEQYF TGTGCCTGGAGTCCCGTTAGGGGCGGCCCCTACGAGCAGTACTTC
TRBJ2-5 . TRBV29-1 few CSVEDRAIGETQYF TGCAGCGTTGAAGACAGGGCGATAGGGGAGACCCAGTACTTC
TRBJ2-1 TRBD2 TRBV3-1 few CASSQDRASGASLYNEQFF TGTGCCAGCAGCCAAGATAGGGCCAGCGGGGCCTCTTTATACAATGAGCAGTTCTTC
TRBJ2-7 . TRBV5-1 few CASSLTSPGDEQYF TGCGCCAGCAGCTTGACATCACCGGGGGACGAGCAGTACTTC